These T cell receptor beta chains were read from a single sample in a study of T cell responses to AZD1222 COVID-19 vaccine. Produced via immunoSEQ multiplex PCR; TCRdb's table is partial and in-frame only. The table lists fewer than 120,000 clones, around 80% of them singletons, with about 4.6% in the top ten. Sequenced here: peripheral blood, sampled on day 0 of AZD1222 vaccination. These receptors were obtained from an adult in good health. The CDR3 runs from the conserved cysteine through the conserved F or W. Fields, in order: clone size, V gene, J gene, D gene, CDR3 protein, CDR3 DNA. D genes are given only for firm matches. Not all rows give a size; the values are once, few, many and, for expanded clones, a class.

clone size: NA; V gene: TRBV7-9; J gene: TRBJ1-2; D gene: NA; CDR3 protein: CASRRSPEIGYTF; CDR3 DNA: TGTGCCAGCAGACGGTCTCCGGAGATCGGCTACACCTTC
clone size: few; V gene: TRBV5-8; J gene: TRBJ1-6; D gene: NA; CDR3 protein: CASSLGRSNSPLHF; CDR3 DNA: TGTGCCAGCAGCTTGGGCAGGTCTAATTCACCCCTCCACTTT
clone size: NA; V gene: TRBV21-1; J gene: TRBJ2-1; D gene: NA; CDR3 protein: CASKPPGQGGNNEQFF; CDR3 DNA: TGTGCCAGCAAGCCGCCTGGACAGGGGGGAAACAATGAGCAGTTCTTC
clone size: NA; V gene: TRBV6-2/TRBV6-3; J gene: TRBJ2-1; D gene: NA; CDR3 protein: CASSYQDTNEQFF; CDR3 DNA: TGTGCCAGCAGTTACCAGGACACCAATGAGCAGTTCTTC
clone size: NA; V gene: TRBV28; J gene: TRBJ2-3; D gene: NA; CDR3 protein: CASSPGPNGGDTQYF; CDR3 DNA: TGTGCCAGCAGTCCGGGGCCCAACGGTGGAGATACGCAGTATTTT
clone size: NA; V gene: TRBV28; J gene: TRBJ2-7; D gene: TRBD1; CDR3 protein: CASSRGGANRYEQYF; CDR3 DNA: TGTGCCAGCAGTAGAGGGGGCGCGAATAGGTACGAGCAGTACTTC
clone size: NA; V gene: TRBV28; J gene: TRBJ1-4; D gene: NA; CDR3 protein: CASSSPTGALTNEKLFF; CDR3 DNA: TGTGCCAGCAGTTCCCCGACGGGGGCCCTTACTAATGAAAAACTGTTTTTT
clone size: NA; V gene: TRBV27; J gene: TRBJ2-3; D gene: TRBD2; CDR3 protein: CASSSRTSLTDTQYF; CDR3 DNA: TGTGCCAGCAGTTCTCGGACTAGCCTCACAGATACGCAGTATTTT
clone size: NA; V gene: TRBV12-2; J gene: TRBJ2-1; D gene: NA; CDR3 protein: CASRLAGLAPSSYNEQFF; CDR3 DNA: TGTGCAAGTCGCTTAGCCGGACTGGCCCCGAGCTCCTACAATGAGCAGTTCTTC
clone size: NA; V gene: TRBV6-4; J gene: TRBJ1-2; D gene: NA; CDR3 protein: CARIDRLNYGYTF; CDR3 DNA: TGTGCCAGGATAGACAGGTTGAACTATGGCTACACCTTC
clone size: NA; V gene: TRBV10-3; J gene: TRBJ2-7; D gene: TRBD2; CDR3 protein: CAIRGGLAGVSYEQYF; CDR3 DNA: TGTGCCATCAGGGGAGGACTAGCGGGGGTTTCCTACGAGCAGTACTTC
clone size: NA; V gene: TRBV3-1/TRBV3-2; J gene: TRBJ2-3; D gene: NA; CDR3 protein: CASSPTGTSTDTQYF; CDR3 DNA: TGTGCCAGCAGCCCGACCGGGACGTCCACAGATACGCAGTATTTT
clone size: NA; V gene: TRBV11-2; J gene: TRBJ1-2; D gene: NA; CDR3 protein: CASSLSVANYGYTF; CDR3 DNA: TGTGCCAGCAGCTTGTCAGTAGCTAACTATGGCTACACCTTC
clone size: few; V gene: TRBV6-2/TRBV6-3; J gene: TRBJ2-7; D gene: NA; CDR3 protein: CASSYSRVRYEQYF; CDR3 DNA: TGTGCCAGCAGTTACTCGAGGGTTAGGTACGAGCAGTACTTC
clone size: NA; V gene: TRBV27; J gene: TRBJ1-4; D gene: NA; CDR3 protein: CASRVGPTNEKLFF; CDR3 DNA: TGTGCCAGCAGGGTGGGGCCAACTAATGAAAAACTGTTTTTT
clone size: NA; V gene: TRBV15; J gene: TRBJ2-3; D gene: TRBD1; CDR3 protein: CATSIGQGADTQYF; CDR3 DNA: TGTGCCACCAGCATAGGACAGGGTGCAGATACGCAGTATTTT
clone size: NA; V gene: TRBV10-3; J gene: TRBJ1-6; D gene: TRBD1; CDR3 protein: CAISESGQGALDSPLHF; CDR3 DNA: TGTGCCATCAGTGAGTCGGGACAGGGGGCTCTTGATTCACCCCTCCACTTT
clone size: NA; V gene: TRBV7-8; J gene: TRBJ1-4; D gene: NA; CDR3 protein: CASSFEATNEKLFF; CDR3 DNA: TGTGCCAGCAGCTTTGAGGCAACTAATGAAAAACTGTTTTTT
clone size: NA; V gene: TRBV2; J gene: TRBJ1-1; D gene: NA; CDR3 protein: CASTVGENTEAFF; CDR3 DNA: TGTGCCAGCACCGTGGGGGAGAACACTGAAGCTTTCTTT
clone size: NA; V gene: TRBV9; J gene: TRBJ2-5; D gene: NA; CDR3 protein: CASSVVGGPQETQYF; CDR3 DNA: TGTGCCAGCAGCGTAGTTGGGGGGCCGCAAGAGACCCAGTACTTC
clone size: once; V gene: TRBV3-1/TRBV3-2; J gene: TRBJ2-2; D gene: TRBD2; CDR3 protein: CASSLLTSGTHTGELFF; CDR3 DNA: TGTGCCAGCAGCTTGTTAACTAGCGGGACCCACACCGGGGAGCTGTTTTTT
clone size: NA; V gene: TRBV5-1; J gene: TRBJ2-5; D gene: NA; CDR3 protein: CASMDFALAQETQYF; CDR3 DNA: TGCGCCAGCATGGACTTCGCGTTAGCTCAAGAGACCCAGTACTTC
clone size: few; V gene: TRBV27; J gene: TRBJ2-2; D gene: NA; CDR3 protein: CASSLGSPPGELFF; CDR3 DNA: TGTGCCAGCAGTTTAGGGAGTCCCCCGGGGGAGCTGTTTTTT
clone size: NA; V gene: TRBV7-9; J gene: TRBJ1-6; D gene: NA; CDR3 protein: CASSLTTMNSPLHF; CDR3 DNA: TGTGCCAGCAGCTTAACCACTATGAATTCACCCCTCCACTTT
clone size: NA; V gene: TRBV9; J gene: TRBJ1-3; D gene: NA; CDR3 protein: CASSGQALSSGNTIYF; CDR3 DNA: TGTGCCAGCAGCGGCCAGGCGCTTAGCTCTGGAAACACCATATATTTT
clone size: few; V gene: TRBV2; J gene: TRBJ2-1; D gene: NA; CDR3 protein: CASSAQGNEQFF; CDR3 DNA: TGTGCCAGCAGTGCGCAGGGAAATGAGCAGTTCTTC
clone size: NA; V gene: TRBV4-1; J gene: TRBJ1-4; D gene: TRBD1; CDR3 protein: CASSQTSGGAGEKLFF; CDR3 DNA: TGCGCCAGCAGCCAGACATCAGGGGGCGCGGGTGAAAAACTGTTTTTT
clone size: NA; V gene: TRBV13; J gene: TRBJ2-5; D gene: NA; CDR3 protein: CASSPRLQETQYF; CDR3 DNA: TGTGCCAGCAGCCCCCGGCTACAAGAGACCCAGTACTTC
clone size: few; V gene: TRBV11-2; J gene: TRBJ2-2; D gene: TRBD2; CDR3 protein: CASSFSGGDTGELFF; CDR3 DNA: TGTGCCAGCAGCTTTAGCGGGGGGGACACCGGGGAGCTGTTTTTT
clone size: NA; V gene: TRBV19; J gene: TRBJ2-3; D gene: TRBD1; CDR3 protein: CASGMGTGATDTQYF; CDR3 DNA: TGTGCCAGTGGGATGGGGACAGGGGCCACAGATACGCAGTATTTT
clone size: NA; V gene: TRBV19; J gene: TRBJ1-5; D gene: TRBD1; CDR3 protein: CASSRQGAPLYSSNQPQHF; CDR3 DNA: TGTGCCAGTAGTCGACAGGGGGCGCCCCTTTATAGTAGCAATCAGCCCCAGCATTTT
clone size: NA; V gene: TRBV2; J gene: TRBJ2-1; D gene: TRBD2; CDR3 protein: CATRGLAGKYNEQFF; CDR3 DNA: TGTGCCACCAGGGGACTAGCGGGTAAATACAATGAGCAGTTCTTC
clone size: few; V gene: TRBV7-2; J gene: TRBJ2-7; D gene: TRBD2; CDR3 protein: CASSLGPSGSSYEQYF; CDR3 DNA: TGTGCCAGCAGCTTAGGACCTAGCGGGAGTTCCTACGAGCAGTACTTC
clone size: once; V gene: TRBV28; J gene: TRBJ1-1; D gene: NA; CDR3 protein: CASSLFQGPGTEAFF; CDR3 DNA: TGTGCCAGCAGTTTGTTCCAGGGGCCGGGCACTGAAGCTTTCTTT
clone size: NA; V gene: TRBV3-1/TRBV3-2; J gene: TRBJ2-2; D gene: NA; CDR3 protein: CASSQLAGELFF; CDR3 DNA: TGTGCCAGCAGCCAATTAGCCGGGGAGCTGTTTTTT
clone size: NA; V gene: TRBV5-1; J gene: TRBJ1-1; D gene: NA; CDR3 protein: CASSLNVNTEAFF; CDR3 DNA: TGCGCCAGCAGCTTGAATGTGAACACTGAAGCTTTCTTT
clone size: NA; V gene: TRBV7-2; J gene: TRBJ2-1; D gene: TRBD2; CDR3 protein: CASSLGGRAWDEQFF; CDR3 DNA: TGTGCCAGCAGCTTAGGCGGGAGGGCCTGGGATGAGCAGTTCTTC